These 31 T cell receptor beta chains share one sample of origin, sequenced in a study of glioma-infiltrating T cells. Using RNA template, CDR3s of TCR alpha and beta were amplified with iRepertoire arm-PCR. MiXCR, run by TCRdb on the multiplex PCR reads, gives a single entry per CDR3 protein. The sample holds approximately 120,000 distinct CDR3 sequences, less than 30% seen once. The specimen sequenced was glioma tissue, nonneoplastic brain tissue, or PBMCs (not recorded which). These receptors were obtained from a human donor with low-grade glioma or glioblastoma, undergoing nonglioma brain surgery, or in good health (not recorded which).

Comment on this clonotype: It may be a read error: a sequence one base away is much more abundant. The chain recombines TRBV5-1 with TRBJ2-1; D remains ambiguous. Between the trimmed V and J ends, which lost 7 bases and 7 bases, there was a span of 12 bases. Per germline, CDR1 SGHRS and CDR2 YFSETQ. The CDR3 has 12 residues. The CDR3 DNA reads as TGCGCCAGCCGCTCGGTCGGGAATGAGCAGTTCTTC. This gives the protein CASRSVGNEQFF.

This clonotype was counted ten times or more. This chain connects TRBV4-3 to TRBJ2-7, with 10 bases lining up with TRBD1. This CDR3 has 14 amino acids. Per germline, CDR1 LGHNA and CDR2 YSLEER. Unmatched junction bases numbered 4, after V lost 1 base and J lost 7 bases. CDR3 sequence: CASSQGGQGWEQYF. In nucleotides, the CDR3 is TGCGCCAGCAGCCAAGGGGGACAGGGGTGGGAGCAGTACTTC.

Comments on this clonotype: The conserved final phenylalanine or tryptophan is absent from the CDR3, which likely points to a read error. This chain links TRBV4-1 with TRBJ1-5, with D possibly matching TRBD1 (6 bases). The CDR3 spans 14 residues. Trimming pared 6 bases from V and 0 bases from J, leaving 9 bases between. Germline assignment: CDR1 MGHRA and CDR2 YSYEKL. The CDR3, as DNA: TGCGCCAGCAGACCGACAGGTAGCAATCAGCCCCAGCATTTA. Protein product: CASRPTGSNQPQHL.

This clonotype showed up just a few times. The chain joins TRBV9 to TRBJ2-1, with 9 bases aligning to TRBD2. Germline assignment: CDR1 SGDLS and CDR2 YYNGEE. The CDR3 covers 18 residues. Losses at the gene ends were 0 bases for V and 2 bases for J; bases not matched to a gene: 9. The CDR3 sequence is CASSVGTSGSSAYNEQFF. The CDR3 DNA reads TGTGCCAGCAGCGTAGGAACTAGCGGGTCTTCTGCCTACAATGAGCAGTTCTTC.

This clonotype was seen ten or more times. V usage is TRBV3-1 and J usage is TRBJ2-5, with 7 bases identical to TRBD1. The CDR3 has 13 amino acids. In germline, CDR1 is LGHDT, CDR2 YNNKEL (reference sequence). With 5 bases clipped from V and 8 bases from J, the junction kept 8 bases outside the gene matches. The DNA of the CDR3 is TGTGCCAGCAGCTACGGGACAGCCAATACCCAGTACTTC. It is translated as CASSYGTANTQYF.

With respect to this clonotype: A much larger clone is a single base away; this may be a read error. CDR3 loop: CAIEQGMGDSYTF. The DNA of the CDR3 is TGTGCCATCGAACAAGGAATGGGGGATAGCTACACCTTC. This chain connects TRBV10-3 to TRBJ1-2, with a possible D match to TRBD1 (5 bases). Germline-derived CDR1 and CDR2 are ENHRY and SYGVKD. The V end was cut by 8 bases, the J end by 9 bases, with 19 bases between. This CDR3 is 13 amino acids long.

This clonotype was counted many times. The V and J genes are TRBV2 and TRBJ1-2; D not certain. Trimming removed 0 bases at V and 2 bases at J, with 7 bases between. The CDR3 has 14 residues. Germline V CDR1 and CDR2: SNHLY, FYNNEI. This CDR3 reads CASSEARGNYGYTF. The CDR3 DNA is TGTGCCAGCAGTGAAGCGAGAGGGAACTATGGCTACACCTTC.

There are many counts of this clonotype. The chain combines TRBV7-6 with TRBJ2-5; D is perhaps TRBD2 (7 bases). Germline loops: CDR1 SGHVS, CDR2 FNYEAQ. CDR3 length equals 15 residues. V dropped 5 bases and J dropped 1 base, with 14 bases sitting between them. The CDR3 DNA is TGTGCCAGCAGCCTGGGGGGGGGGGCCCAAGAGACCCAGTACTTC. It codes for CASSLGGGAQETQYF. The full variable domain, with the rest looked up from reference TRBV7-6 and TRBJ2-5, is GAGVSQSPRYKVTKRGQDVALRCDPISGHVSLYWYRQALGQGPEFLTYFNYEAQQDKSGLPNDRFSAERPEGSISTLTIQRTEQRDSAMYRCASSLGGGAQETQYFGPGTRLLVL.

V is TRBV29-1 and J is TRBJ2-3; the D gene is possibly TRBD1 (5 bases). V lost 0 bases and J 11 bases, leaving 15 bases between the germline ends. The CDR3 loop spans 13 amino acids. Germline assignment: CDR1 SQVTM and CDR2 ANQGSEA. CDR3 sequence: CSVEDPTGFRQYF. The CDR3 region has the DNA TGCAGCGTTGAAGACCCTACAGGATTTAGGCAGTATTTT.

This clonotype was observed many times. The chain uses TRBV7-2 and TRBJ2-2, with D unresolved. V lost 1 base and J 8 bases, leaving 5 bases between the germline ends. Germline V lookup: CDR1 SGHTA, CDR2 FQGNSA. The CDR3 is 12 residues long. CDR3 DNA: TGTGCCAGCAGCTTAGAACGGGGGGAGCTGTTTTTT. This sequence encodes CASSLERGELFF.

This chain uses TRBV2 with TRBJ2-5, with D maybe TRBD1 (5 bases). CDR1 and CDR2 (germline): SNHLY, FYNNEI. CDR3 length equals 13 residues. Trimming shortened V by 7 bases and J by 2 bases, and 11 bases separated the two germline ends. CDR3: CASNGQIQETQYF. Written as DNA, the CDR3 is TGTGCCAGCAACGGACAAATTCAAGAGACCCAGTACTTC.

This chain uses TRBV3-1 with TRBJ2-1; no clear D. The germline gives CDR1 LGHDT, CDR2 YNNKEL (reference sequence). The V end lost 0 bases, the J end lost 6 bases, and 12 bases lay between the germline ends. This CDR3 is built from 15 residues. The CDR3 bases are TGTGCCAGCAGCCAAGATGAACTTACTCTCAATGAGCAGTTCTTC. Translating gives CASSQDELTLNEQFF.

This clonotype was counted ten times or more. The V call is TRBV7-6, the J call TRBJ1-1; 7 bases agree with TRBD1. This CDR3 region has 14 residues. Germline CDR1 SGHVS, CDR2 FNYEAQ. V was pared by 5 bases and J by 0 bases, with 3 bases of the junction left unmatched. The CDR3 DNA is TGTGCCAGCAGCCCGACAGGGCTGAACACTGAAGCTTTCTTT. It encodes CASSPTGLNTEAFF.

This clonotype was seen at least ten times. The V gene is TRBV20-1, the J gene TRBJ1-5; 9 nucleotides align to TRBD1. This CDR3 spans 18 amino acids. J lost 5 bases, V lost 0 bases, and 14 bases had no gene match. In germline, CDR1 is DFQATT, CDR2 SNEGSKA (reference sequence). The CDR3 nucleotides are TGCAGTGCTAGAGACCACGTCAGACAGGGGGTAGGTGATCAGCCCCAGCATTTT. Its translation is CSARDHVRQGVGDQPQHF.

The V gene is TRBV18, the J gene TRBJ2-5; weak D call: TRBD2 (5 bases). Germline V gene lookup returns CDR1 KGHSH and CDR2 LQKENI. V was shortened by 0 bases and J by 2 bases, with 19 bases between the two germline ends. The CDR3 totals 18 residues. CDR3 bases: TGTGCCAGCTCACCACCACCGACTACCTGGGCTGAGCAAGAGACCCAGTACTTC. Protein product: CASSPPPTTWAEQETQYF.

Remarks on this clonotype: With a much larger clone just one base away, this may be a read error. The rearrangement links TRBV29-1 to TRBJ2-7; TRBD1 might be the D (6 bases). Trimming removed 6 bases from V and 3 bases from J, with 15 bases in between. This CDR3 has 13 residues. Germline CDR1 is SQVTM and CDR2 is ANQGSEA. CDR3 nucleotide sequence: TGCAGCGTGGGGGACAAGGTATTCTACGAGCAGTACTTC. This sequence encodes CSVGDKVFYEQYF.

This clonotype was found many times. The chain joins TRBV20-1 to TRBJ2-7; D ambiguous. Between the trimmed V and J ends, which lost 7 bases and 2 bases, there was a span of 12 bases. This CDR3 contains 12 residues. The germline V gene has CDR1 DFQATT and CDR2 SNEGSKA (reference sequence). The CDR3: CSVQSLAYEQYF. In DNA, the CDR3 is TGCAGTGTACAGTCTCTCGCCTACGAGCAGTACTTC.

This clonotype has a count of ten or more. V and J are TRBV29-1 and TRBJ2-3; D is uncertain. The CDR3 covers 17 residues. From germline, CDR1 is SQVTM and CDR2 ANQGSEA. The V and J ends lost 0 bases and 2 bases respectively, with 18 bases between them. CDR3 residues: CSVEDPRRLGFTDTQYF. The DNA of the CDR3 is TGCAGCGTTGAAGATCCTCGGCGACTGGGCTTCACAGATACGCAGTATTTT.

This clonotype was recorded many times. The J gene is TRBJ2-3, the V gene TRBV7-2; tentatively, D is TRBD2 (5 bases). The CDR3 consists of 14 residues. Germline assignment: CDR1 SGHTA and CDR2 FQGNSA. V lost 4 bases to trimming and J lost 2 bases, with 10 bases between them. The CDR3 is CASSSRENTDTQYF. CDR3 nucleotide sequence: TGTGCCAGCAGCTCCCGGGAAAACACAGATACGCAGTATTTT.

Of note for this clonotype: A much larger clone is a single base away; this may be a read error. V gene TRBV7-2 combines with J gene TRBJ1-1; TRBD1 agrees at 7 bases. The ends lost 3 bases at V and 4 bases at J; junction bases unmatched: 8. Germline CDR1 reads SGHTA; CDR2 reads FQGNSA. This CDR3 comprises 15 residues. CDR3 in DNA: TGTGCCAGCAGCTTCTTGACAGGGTTGAGCACTGAAGCTTTCTTT. Amino acids: CASSFLTGLSTEAFF. Looking up the rest from reference TRBV7-2 and TRBJ1-1 gives the full variable domain: GAGVSQSPSNKVTEKGKDVELRCDPISGHTALYWYRQSLGQGLEFLIYFQGNSAPDKSGLPSDRFSAERTGGSVSTLTIQRTQQEDSAVYLCASSFLTGLSTEAFFGQGTRLTVV.

In its sample, this clonotype was seen many times. The genes are TRBV27 and TRBJ2-1, with D tentatively TRBD2 (6 bases). This CDR3 has 14 amino acids. Germline V lookup: CDR1 MNHEY, CDR2 SMNVEV (reference sequence). Trimming took 7 bases from V and 6 from J, leaving 16 bases between them. The CDR3 bases are TGTGCCAGCACCTCGGACTACCGATTCAATGAGCAGTTCTTC. Residues: CASTSDYRFNEQFF.

The chain is built from TRBV4-1 and TRBJ2-5, with a tentative D call TRBD2 (6 bases). CDR3 size: 14 residues. The germline V gene encodes CDR1 MGHRA and CDR2 YSYEKL. The V end was cut by 1 base, the J end by 2 bases, with 8 bases between. The DNA for the CDR3 is TGCGCCAGCAGCCAAGCTGGGGGGCAAGAGACCCAGTACTTC. Its translation: CASSQAGGQETQYF.

As to this clonotype: This may come from a read error, since a much larger clone is one base off. The chain uses TRBV7-2 and TRBJ2-7; the D gene is possibly TRBD1 (5 bases). V was cut by 4 bases and J by 1 base, with 20 bases left in between. Per the germline V gene, CDR1 is SGHTA and CDR2 is FQGNSA. The CDR3 has 17 amino acids. The CDR3 nucleotides read TGTGCCAGCAGCTCACCCCGACAGAAGCTCCGTTCCTACGAGCAGTACTTC. It specifies CASSSPRQKLRSYEQYF.

As to this clonotype: Being one base from a much bigger clone, this may be a read error. V and J are TRBV24-1 and TRBJ2-5; D is unresolved. CDR1 and CDR2 (germline): KGHDR, SFDVKD. The CDR3 has 13 amino acids. The CDR3, as DNA: TGTGCCACCAGTGATGGGCTCCAAGAGACCGAGTACTTC. Its translation is CATSDGLQETEYF.

Of note for this clonotype: Possible read error: a much larger clone is one base away. The genes are TRBV18 and TRBJ2-7; D perhaps matches TRBD2 (5 bases). V was trimmed by 5 bases and J by 7 bases, leaving 15 bases between them. The CDR3 has 13 amino acids. The germline CDR1 and CDR2 sequences are KGHSH and LQKENI. Here the CDR3 reads CASSSDPGEEQYF. The CDR3 coding sequence is TGTGCCAGCTCATCCGACCCCGGGGAGGAGCAGTACTTC.

This clonotype was picked up one time. The chain recombines TRBV29-1 with TRBJ2-3, with 12 bases matching TRBD2. Germline loops: CDR1 SQVTM, CDR2 ANQGSEA. Germline trimming cut 8 bases from V and 2 bases from J; bases unmatched to any gene: 14. The CDR3 is 17 residues long. The CDR3 reads CSTRAGLAGPNTDTQYF. In DNA, the CDR3 is TGCAGCACACGGGCGGGACTAGCGGGCCCTAACACAGATACGCAGTATTTT.

This clonotype was observed many times. This chain connects TRBV20-1 to TRBJ1-1; D is unresolved. Per the germline V gene, CDR1 is DFQATT and CDR2 is SNEGSKA (reference sequence). V was cut by 7 bases and J by 4 bases, with 13 bases left in between. CDR3 length: 12 residues. The CDR3 region has the DNA TGCAGTGTTCCAGACCGGGGCACTGAAGCTTTCTTT. It translates to CSVPDRGTEAFF.

Many counts were recorded for this clonotype. The chain uses TRBV27 and TRBJ2-1; D is perhaps TRBD2 (6 bases). Germline V gene lookup returns CDR1 MNHEY and CDR2 SMNVEV (reference sequence). Trimming took off 8 bases at V and 2 bases at J, with 13 bases between the two ends. The CDR3 is made up of 14 amino acids. The CDR3 DNA follows: TGTGCCAGCGGTCTTGGCGGGGCCTACAATGAGCAGTTCTTC. This translates into CASGLGGAYNEQFF.

This chain links TRBV5-4 with TRBJ2-5; D is possibly TRBD1 (6 bases). The CDR3 extends over 13 amino acids. V shed 6 bases and J shed 4 bases, with 13 bases lying between them. The V gene's germline CDR1 is SGHNT and CDR2 YYREEE (reference sequence). The CDR3 reads CASTAQGRETQYF. The CDR3 DNA is TGTGCCAGCACCGCACAGGGACGAGAGACCCAGTACTTC.

This clonotype was recorded a few times. The chain joins TRBV14 to TRBJ2-7; D uncertain. Per the germline V gene, CDR1 is SGHDN and CDR2 is FVKESK. Trimming shortened V by 4 bases and J by 3 bases, and 13 bases separated the two germline ends. This CDR3 comprises 14 residues. The CDR3 DNA follows: TGTGCCAGCAGCCCCCCCTACTTGCTCTACGAGCAGTACTTC. Translation gives CASSPPYLLYEQYF.

J is TRBJ2-2 and V is TRBV9, with TRBD1 identical over 7 bases. V lost 2 bases and J lost 2; bases outside the gene matches: 6. Germline assignment: CDR1 SGDLS and CDR2 YYNGEE. The CDR3 length is 16 residues. CDR3 coding DNA: TGTGCCAGCAGCGTCCCACAGGGGTTCAACACCGGGGAGCTGTTTTTT. It encodes CASSVPQGFNTGELFF.